The next 8 T cell receptor beta chains were all read from a single sample in a study of blood T cell repertoires in COVID-19. Clones were sequenced by immunoSEQ multiplex PCR, and TCRdb holds only the in-frame ones, with some missing. The table has about 59,000 clones, 80% seen once; the top ten hold roughly 6.9%. The sample taken for sequencing was peripheral blood. The receptors stem from a man in his 60s with acute or convalescent COVID-19.

This clone showed up many times. The rearrangement uses TRBV7-3 and TRBJ2-7, with TRBD2 identical over 9 bases. CDR1 is SGHTA and CDR2 is FQGTGA in the germline V gene. The V and J ends lost 5 bases and 0 bases, in that order; junction bases with no gene match: 5. This CDR3 has 15 residues. In nucleotides, the CDR3 is TGTGCCAGCAGCCCGAGCGGGGGGAGCTCCTACGAGCAGTACTTC. It is translated as CASSPSGGSSYEQYF.

The chain joins TRBV3-1 (or the pseudogene TRBV3-2) to TRBJ2-7; a possible D gene is TRBD2 (6 bases). The CDR3 length is 12 residues. Trimming removed 4 bases from V and 3 bases from J, with 7 bases in between. CDR1 LGHDT and CDR2 YNNKEL come from the germline V gene (reference sequence). CDR3 nucleotide sequence: TGTGCCAGCAGCCGGGACTTCTACGAGCAGTACTTC. Its translation: CASSRDFYEQYF.

The chain is built from TRBV6-5 and TRBJ2-5; 8 bases align to TRBD1. The CDR3 consists of 15 residues. From germline, CDR1 is MNHEY and CDR2 SVGAGI. The junction had 6 bases not matched to a gene; V was cut back by 1 base and J by 5 bases. The CDR3 region is CASSYWTGRQETQYF. In DNA form, the CDR3 reads TGTGCCAGCAGTTACTGGACAGGGAGGCAGGAGACCCAGTACTTC.

The chain couples TRBV18 to TRBJ2-3; 8 nucleotides agree with TRBD2. With 11 bases clipped from V and 1 base from J, the junction kept 2 bases outside the gene matches. CDR1 and CDR2 (germline): KGHSH, LQKENI. The CDR3 contains 12 residues. CDR3 residues: CASGGGTDTQYF. CDR3 coding DNA: TGTGCCTCGGGGGGGGGCACAGATACGCAGTATTTT. Full variable domain (outside the CDR3, taken from reference TRBV18 and TRBJ2-3): NAGVMQNPRHLVRRRGQEARLRCSPMKGHSHVYWYRQLPEEGLKFMVYLQKENIIDESGMPKERFSAEFPKEGPSILRIQQVVRGDSAAYFCASGGGTDTQYFGPGTRLTVL.

The CDR3 nucleotides read TGCGCCAGCAGCCAACAGCTAGCGGGGGCGGGGGATACGCAGTATTTT. Its protein is CASSQQLAGAGDTQYF. The chain uses TRBV4-1 and TRBJ2-3, with 10 bases fitting TRBD2. This CDR3 contains 16 residues. Germline CDR1 and CDR2: MGHRA and YSYEKL. Trimming cost V 2 bases and J 6 bases; bases outside gene matches: 8.

The J gene is TRBJ1-1, the V gene TRBV6-5; 10 bases agree with TRBD1. The junction had 11 bases not matched to a gene; V was cut back by 6 bases and J by 7 bases. This CDR3 is 15 amino acids long. The germline CDR1 and CDR2 sequences are MNHEY and SVGAGI. CDR3 DNA sequence: TGTGCCAGCAGCCACCGGGACAGGGGTATTGGTGAAGCTTTCTTT. Residues: CASSHRDRGIGEAFF.

The count of this clone is one. V and J are TRBV7-8 and TRBJ1-2, with D possibly being TRBD1 (6 bases). The germline V gene has CDR1 SGHVS and CDR2 FQNEAQ. The CDR3 is made up of 20 amino acids. The germline V and J ends were trimmed by 4 bases and 1 base, with 28 bases remaining between them. DNA for the CDR3: TGTGCCAGCAGCTCCGGGGTTTGGGCCAGGGGAGAGGAGGATAACTATGGCTACACCTTC. It yields the protein CASSSGVWARGEEDNYGYTF. The full variable domain, rest sourced from reference TRBV7-8 and TRBJ1-2, is GAGVSQSPRYKVAKRGQDVALRCDPISGHVSLFWYQQALGQGPEFLTYFQNEAQLDKSGLPSDRFFAERPEGSVSTLKIQRTQQEDSAVYLCASSSGVWARGEEDNYGYTFGSGTRLTVV.

The V and J genes are TRBV3-1 (or the pseudogene TRBV3-2) and TRBJ1-3, with unresolved D. Trimming left V 0 bases short and J 7 bases short, with 7 bases between. The V gene's germline CDR1 is LGHDT and CDR2 YNNKEL (reference sequence). The CDR3 loop spans 13 amino acids. CDR3 nucleotides: TGTGCCAGCAGCCAAGATCAGTCGAACACCATATATTTT. It encodes CASSQDQSNTIYF.